Described below is a single T cell receptor (beta chain) sequence and its context. The sample comes from a study of blood T cell repertoires in COVID-19. Study at large: COVID-19 samples collected from the United States, Italy and Spain covered acute and convalescent phases. PBMCs, B-cell-depleted T cells, or T cells provided the cDNA or gDNA that made up the material.

V was clipped by 1 base and J by 2 bases; unmatched bases: 12. This CDR3 contains 18 residues. Germline V CDR1 and CDR2: LGHNA, YNFKEQ. In Seattle, patients joined the study during active infection and were tracked longitudinally. Per the original methods: The assay estimated nucleated cells by amplifying reference gene primers. Assay: immunoSEQ multiplex PCR; the TCRdb copy retains only in-frame clones and omits some. V and J calls and clone size are given by that table; D and trimming were obtained from the DNA. This table holds about 200,000 clones, around 81% found once. The clonotype comes from a man aged 60 to 69 with COVID-19, enrolled during active disease. Sequenced: peripheral blood. This chain uses TRBV4-2 with TRBJ2-3; TRBD2 matches 7 bases. The CDR3 region has the DNA TGTGCCAGCAGCCAAGGTCCCTGGCCAGCGGGGTTCACAGATACGCAGTATTTT. This sequence encodes CASSQGPWPAGFTDTQYF.